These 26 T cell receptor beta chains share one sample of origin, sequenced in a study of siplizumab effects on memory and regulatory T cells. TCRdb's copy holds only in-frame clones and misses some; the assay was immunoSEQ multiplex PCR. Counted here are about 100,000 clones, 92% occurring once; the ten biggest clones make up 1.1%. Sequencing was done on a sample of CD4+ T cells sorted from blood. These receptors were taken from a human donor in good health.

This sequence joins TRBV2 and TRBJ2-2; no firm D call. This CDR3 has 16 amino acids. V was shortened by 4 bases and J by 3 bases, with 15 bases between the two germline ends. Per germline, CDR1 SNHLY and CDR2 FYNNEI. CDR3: CASSVLLTRDTGELFF. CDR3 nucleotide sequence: TGTGCCAGCAGTGTTCTTTTGACTCGGGACACCGGGGAGCTGTTTTTT.

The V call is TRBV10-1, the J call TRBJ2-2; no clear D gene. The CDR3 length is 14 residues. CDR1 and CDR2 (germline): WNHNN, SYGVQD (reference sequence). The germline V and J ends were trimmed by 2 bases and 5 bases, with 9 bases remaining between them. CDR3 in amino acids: CASSETQKTGELFF. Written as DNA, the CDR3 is TGCGCCAGCAGTGAGACCCAAAAAACCGGGGAGCTGTTTTTT.

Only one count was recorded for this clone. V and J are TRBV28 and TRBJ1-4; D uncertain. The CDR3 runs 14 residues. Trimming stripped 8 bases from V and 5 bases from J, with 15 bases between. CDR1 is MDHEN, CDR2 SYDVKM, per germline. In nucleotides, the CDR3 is TGTGCCAGCCATGAAGGACCGACAAATGAAAAACTGTTTTTT. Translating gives CASHEGPTNEKLFF.

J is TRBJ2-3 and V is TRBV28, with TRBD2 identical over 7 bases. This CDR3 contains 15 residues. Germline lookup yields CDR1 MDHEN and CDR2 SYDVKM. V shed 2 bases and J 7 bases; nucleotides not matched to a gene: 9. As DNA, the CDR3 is TGTGCCAGCAGTTTACAAGCGGGAAGCCCCAATACGCAGTATTTT. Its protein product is CASSLQAGSPNTQYF.

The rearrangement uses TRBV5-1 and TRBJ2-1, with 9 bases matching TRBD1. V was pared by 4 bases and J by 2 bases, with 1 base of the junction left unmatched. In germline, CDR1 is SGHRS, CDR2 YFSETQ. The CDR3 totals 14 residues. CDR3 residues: CASSRQGAYNEQFF. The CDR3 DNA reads TGCGCCAGCAGCCGACAGGGGGCCTACAATGAGCAGTTCTTC. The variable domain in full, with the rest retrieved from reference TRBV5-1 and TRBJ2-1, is KAGVTQTPRYLIKTRGQQVTLSCSPISGHRSVSWYQQTPGQGLQFLFEYFSETQRNKGNFPGRFSGRQFSNSRSEMNVSTLELGDSALYLCASSRQGAYNEQFFGPGTRLTVL.

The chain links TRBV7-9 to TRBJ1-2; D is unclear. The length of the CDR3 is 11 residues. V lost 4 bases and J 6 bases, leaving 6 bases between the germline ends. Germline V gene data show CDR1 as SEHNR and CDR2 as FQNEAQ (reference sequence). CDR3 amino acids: CASSWGNGYTF. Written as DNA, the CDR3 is TGTGCCAGCAGCTGGGGAAATGGCTACACCTTC.

CDR3 nucleotide sequence: TGTGCCTGTAACCCCACCGGGACGGAAATTTACTTC. Its protein product is CACNPTGTEIYF. The chain has TRBV30 and TRBJ2-5; D tentatively fits TRBD1 or TRBD2 (5 bases each). The germline V gene has CDR1 GTSNPN and CDR2 SVGIG (reference sequence). Deletions cut 6 bases from V and 14 bases from J, with 22 bases between. The CDR3 covers 12 residues.

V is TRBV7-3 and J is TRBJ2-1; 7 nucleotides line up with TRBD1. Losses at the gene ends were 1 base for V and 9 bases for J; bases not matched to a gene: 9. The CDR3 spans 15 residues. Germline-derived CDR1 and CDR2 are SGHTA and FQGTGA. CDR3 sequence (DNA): TGTGCCAGCAGCTTAAAGGGGGCAGGGCTGGGTGAGCAGTTCTTC. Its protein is CASSLKGAGLGEQFF.

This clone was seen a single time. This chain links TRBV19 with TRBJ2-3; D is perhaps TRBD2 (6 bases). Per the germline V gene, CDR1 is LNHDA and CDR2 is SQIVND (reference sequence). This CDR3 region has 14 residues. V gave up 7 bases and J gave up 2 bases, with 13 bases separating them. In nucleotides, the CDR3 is TGTGCCAGTACCAATAGGCGGGACACAGATACGCAGTATTTT. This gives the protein CASTNRRDTDTQYF.

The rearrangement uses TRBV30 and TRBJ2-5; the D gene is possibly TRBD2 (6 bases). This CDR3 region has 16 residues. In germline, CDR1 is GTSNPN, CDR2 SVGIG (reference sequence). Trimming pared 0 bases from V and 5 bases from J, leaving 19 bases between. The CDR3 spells CAWSVLAAGYHETQYF. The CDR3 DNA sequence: TGTGCCTGGAGTGTACTCGCGGCGGGATATCATGAGACCCAGTACTTC. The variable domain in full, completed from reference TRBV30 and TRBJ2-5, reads SQTIHQWPATLVQPVGSPLSLECTVEGTSNPNLYWYRQAAGRGLQLLFYSVGIGQISSEVPQNLSASRPQDRQFILSSKKLLLSDSGFYLCAWSVLAAGYHETQYFGPGTRLLVL.

CDR3 sequence reads: CASSPKFEAFF. DNA of the CDR3: TGTGCCAGTAGCCCGAAATTTGAAGCTTTCTTT. V is TRBV19 and J is TRBJ1-1; D is undetermined. In germline, CDR1 is LNHDA, CDR2 SQIVND (reference sequence). This CDR3 has 11 amino acids. With 6 bases removed from V and 7 bases from J, the gap between germline ends came to 9 bases.

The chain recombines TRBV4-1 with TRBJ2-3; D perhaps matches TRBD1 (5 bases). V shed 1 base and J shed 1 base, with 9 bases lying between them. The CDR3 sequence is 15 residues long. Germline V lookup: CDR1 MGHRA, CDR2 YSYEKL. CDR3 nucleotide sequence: TGCGCCAGCAGCCAAGTTGTAGGGGGCACAGATACGCAGTATTTT. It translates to CASSQVVGGTDTQYF.

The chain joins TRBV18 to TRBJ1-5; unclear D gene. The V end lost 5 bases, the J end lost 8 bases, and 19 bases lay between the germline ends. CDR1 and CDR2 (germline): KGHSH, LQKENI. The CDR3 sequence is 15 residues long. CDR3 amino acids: CASSGGRSRLEPQHF. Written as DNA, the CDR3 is TGTGCCAGCTCAGGTGGGAGATCAAGGCTCGAGCCCCAGCATTTT. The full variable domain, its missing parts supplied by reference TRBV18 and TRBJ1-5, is NAGVMQNPRHLVRRRGQEARLRCSPMKGHSHVYWYRQLPEEGLKFMVYLQKENIIDESGMPKERFSAEFPKEGPSILRIQQVVRGDSAAYFCASSGGRSRLEPQHFGDGTRLSIL.

CDR3 coding DNA: TGTGCCTGGACAGGGTCGGGCTCCTATAATTCACCCCTCCACTTT. Its protein product is CAWTGSGSYNSPLHF. The V gene is TRBV30, the J gene TRBJ1-6; D might be TRBD1 (5 bases). This CDR3 spans 15 amino acids. Germline-derived CDR1 and CDR2 are GTSNPN and SVGIG (reference sequence). Trimming left V 4 bases short and J 0 bases short, with 10 bases between.

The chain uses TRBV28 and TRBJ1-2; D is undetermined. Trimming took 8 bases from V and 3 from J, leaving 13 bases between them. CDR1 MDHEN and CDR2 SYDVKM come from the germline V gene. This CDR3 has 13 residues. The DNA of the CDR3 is TGTGCCAGCCTTAATCCGGGGTACTATGGCTACACCTTC. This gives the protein CASLNPGYYGYTF.

CDR3: CASSLQENTEAFF. DNA for the CDR3: TGTGCCAGCAGCTTACAGGAGAACACTGAAGCTTTCTTT. V gene TRBV11-2 combines with J gene TRBJ1-1, with D uncertain. From germline, CDR1 is SGHAT and CDR2 FQNNGV. The CDR3 sequence is 13 residues long. Trimming shortened V by 2 bases and J by 1 base, and 5 bases separated the two germline ends.

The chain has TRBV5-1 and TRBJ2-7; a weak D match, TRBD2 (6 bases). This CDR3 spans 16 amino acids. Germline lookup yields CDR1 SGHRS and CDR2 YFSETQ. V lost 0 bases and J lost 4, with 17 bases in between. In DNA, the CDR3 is TGCGCCAGCAGCTTGGCCTTCGGCGGGAACCCTTACGAGCAGTACTTC. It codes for CASSLAFGGNPYEQYF.

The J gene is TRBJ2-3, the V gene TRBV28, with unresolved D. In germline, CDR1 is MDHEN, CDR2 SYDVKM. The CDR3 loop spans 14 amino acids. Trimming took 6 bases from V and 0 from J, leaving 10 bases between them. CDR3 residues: CASRTAASTDTQYF. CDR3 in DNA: TGTGCCAGCAGGACGGCGGCTAGCACAGATACGCAGTATTTT.

This CDR3 reads CASSFGLDEQYF. CDR3 in DNA: TGTGCCAGCAGCTTTGGACTGGACGAGCAGTACTTC. The V call is TRBV13, the J call TRBJ2-7, with D possibly TRBD2 on 5 matching bases. The CDR3 has 12 amino acids. In germline, CDR1 is PRHDT, CDR2 FYEKMQ (reference sequence). Between the trimmed V and J ends, which lost 3 bases and 5 bases, there was a span of 8 bases.

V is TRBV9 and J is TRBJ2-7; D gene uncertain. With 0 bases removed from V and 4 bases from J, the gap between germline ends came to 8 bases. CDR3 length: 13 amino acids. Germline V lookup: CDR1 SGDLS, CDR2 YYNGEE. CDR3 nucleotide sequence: TGTGCCAGCAGCGTAGGGGAACAGTACGAGCAGTACTTC. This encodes CASSVGEQYEQYF. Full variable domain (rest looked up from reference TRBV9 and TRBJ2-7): DSGVTQTPKHLITATGQRVTLRCSPRSGDLSVYWYQQSLDQGLQFLIQYYNGEERAKGNILERFSAQQFPDLHSELNLSSLELGDSALYFCASSVGEQYEQYFGPGTRLTVT.

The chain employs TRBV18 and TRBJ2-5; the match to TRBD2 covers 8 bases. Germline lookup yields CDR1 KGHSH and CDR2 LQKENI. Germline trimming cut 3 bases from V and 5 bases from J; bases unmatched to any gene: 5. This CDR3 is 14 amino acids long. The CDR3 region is CASSPVRGRETQYF. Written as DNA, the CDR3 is TGTGCCAGCTCACCGGTCCGCGGGAGGGAGACCCAGTACTTC.

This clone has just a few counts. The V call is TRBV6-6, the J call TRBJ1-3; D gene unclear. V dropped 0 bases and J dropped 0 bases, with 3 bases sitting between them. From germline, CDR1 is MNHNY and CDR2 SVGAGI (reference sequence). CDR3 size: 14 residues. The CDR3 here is CASSYSPSGNTIYF. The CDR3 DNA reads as TGTGCCAGCAGTTACTCCCCCTCTGGAAACACCATATATTTT.

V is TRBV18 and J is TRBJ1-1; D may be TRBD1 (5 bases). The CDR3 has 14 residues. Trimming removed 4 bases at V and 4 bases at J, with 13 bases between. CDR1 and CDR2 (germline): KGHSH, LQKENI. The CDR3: CASSRSGQTTEAFF. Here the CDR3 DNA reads TGTGCCAGCTCACGCTCAGGACAAACCACTGAAGCTTTCTTT.

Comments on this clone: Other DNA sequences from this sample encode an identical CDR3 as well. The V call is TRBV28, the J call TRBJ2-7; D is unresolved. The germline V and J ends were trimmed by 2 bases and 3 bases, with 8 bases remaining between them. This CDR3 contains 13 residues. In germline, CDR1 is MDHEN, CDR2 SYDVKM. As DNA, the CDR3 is TGTGCCAGCAGTTTAAGACCCTTCTACGAGCAGTACTTC. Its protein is CASSLRPFYEQYF.

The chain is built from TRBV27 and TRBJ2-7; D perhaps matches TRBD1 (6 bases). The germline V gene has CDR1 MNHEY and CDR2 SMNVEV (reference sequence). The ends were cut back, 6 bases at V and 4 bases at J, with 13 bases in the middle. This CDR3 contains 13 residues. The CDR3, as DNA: TGTGCCAGCAGATCGGCAGGGGCTTACGAGCAGTACTTC. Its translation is CASRSAGAYEQYF.

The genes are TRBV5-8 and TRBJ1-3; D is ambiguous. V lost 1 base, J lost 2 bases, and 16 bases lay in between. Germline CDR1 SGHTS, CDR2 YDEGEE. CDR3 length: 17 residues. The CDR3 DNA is TGTGCCAGCAGCTTGTTTTTTGGGGAAATGGCTGGAAACACCATATATTTT. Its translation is CASSLFFGEMAGNTIYF.